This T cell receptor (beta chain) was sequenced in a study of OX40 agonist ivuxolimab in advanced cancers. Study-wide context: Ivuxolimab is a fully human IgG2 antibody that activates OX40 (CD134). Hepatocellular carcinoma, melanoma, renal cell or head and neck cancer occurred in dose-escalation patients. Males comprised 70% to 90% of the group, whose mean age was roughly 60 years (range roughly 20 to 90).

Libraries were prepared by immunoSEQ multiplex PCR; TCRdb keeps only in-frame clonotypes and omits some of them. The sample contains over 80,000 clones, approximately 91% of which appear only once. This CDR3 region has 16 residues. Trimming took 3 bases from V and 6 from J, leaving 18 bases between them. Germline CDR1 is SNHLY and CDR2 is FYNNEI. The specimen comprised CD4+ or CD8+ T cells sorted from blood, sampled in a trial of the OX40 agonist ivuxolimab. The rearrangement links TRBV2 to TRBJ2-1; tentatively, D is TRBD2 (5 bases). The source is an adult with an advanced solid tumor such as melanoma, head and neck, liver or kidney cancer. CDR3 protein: CASSDPSVLAGNEQFF. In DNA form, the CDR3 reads TGTGCCAGCAGTGACCCCTCGGTCCTAGCTGGCAATGAGCAGTTCTTC.